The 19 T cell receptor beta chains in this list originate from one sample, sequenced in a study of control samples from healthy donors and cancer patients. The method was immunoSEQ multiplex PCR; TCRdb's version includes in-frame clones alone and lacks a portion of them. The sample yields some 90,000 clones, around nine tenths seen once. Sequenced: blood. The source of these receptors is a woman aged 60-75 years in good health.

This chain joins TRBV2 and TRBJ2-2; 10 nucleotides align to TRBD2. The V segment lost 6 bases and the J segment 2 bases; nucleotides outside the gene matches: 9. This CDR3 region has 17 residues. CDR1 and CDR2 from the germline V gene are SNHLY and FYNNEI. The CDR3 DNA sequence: TGTGCCAGCAGGATAATAGCGGGAGGACTAAACACCGGGGAGCTGTTTTTT. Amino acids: CASRIIAGGLNTGELFF.

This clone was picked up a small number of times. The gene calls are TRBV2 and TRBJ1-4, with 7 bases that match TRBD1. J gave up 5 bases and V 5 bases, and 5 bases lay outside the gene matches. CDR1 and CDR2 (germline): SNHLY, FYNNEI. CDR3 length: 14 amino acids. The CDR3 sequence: CASSSDRANEKLFF. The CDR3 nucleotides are TGTGCCAGCAGTTCTGACAGGGCGAATGAAAAACTGTTTTTT.

The DNA for the CDR3 is TGCGCCAGCAGCCCCAATAGTAGGGTGGTCAGGGGGACGGAGACCCAGTACTTC. Protein sequence: CASSPNSRVVRGTETQYF. This sequence joins TRBV4-1 and TRBJ2-5; TRBD1 matches 7 bases. V dropped 4 bases and J dropped 5; count of bases not matched to a gene: 19. Germline V gene sequence: CDR1 MGHRA, CDR2 YSYEKL. The CDR3 contains 18 residues.

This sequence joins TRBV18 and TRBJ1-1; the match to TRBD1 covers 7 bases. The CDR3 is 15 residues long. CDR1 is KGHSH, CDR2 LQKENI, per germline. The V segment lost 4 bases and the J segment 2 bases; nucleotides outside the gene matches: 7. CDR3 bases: TGTGCCAGCTCACAATCAGGGGGAGGAAACACTGAAGCTTTCTTT. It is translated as CASSQSGGGNTEAFF.

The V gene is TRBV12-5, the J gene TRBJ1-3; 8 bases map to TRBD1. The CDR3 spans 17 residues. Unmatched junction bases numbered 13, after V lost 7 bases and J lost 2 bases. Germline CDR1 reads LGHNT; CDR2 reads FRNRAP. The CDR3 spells CASAPTGQAGPGNTIYF. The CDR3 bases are TGTGCTAGTGCCCCGACGGGACAGGCGGGACCTGGAAACACCATATATTTT. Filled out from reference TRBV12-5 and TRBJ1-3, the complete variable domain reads DARVTQTPRHKVTEMGQEVTMRCQPILGHNTVFWYRQTMMQGLELLAYFRNRAPLDDSGMPKDRFSAEMPDATLATLKIQPSEPRDSAVYFCASAPTGQAGPGNTIYFGEGSWLTVV.

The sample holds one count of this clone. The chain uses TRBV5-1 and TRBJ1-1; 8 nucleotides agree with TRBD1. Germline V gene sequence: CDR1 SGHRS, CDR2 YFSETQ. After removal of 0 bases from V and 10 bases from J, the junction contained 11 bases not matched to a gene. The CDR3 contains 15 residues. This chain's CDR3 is CASSLGGTGSGLAFF. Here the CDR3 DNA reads TGCGCCAGCAGCTTGGGGGGGACAGGATCTGGACTAGCTTTCTTT.

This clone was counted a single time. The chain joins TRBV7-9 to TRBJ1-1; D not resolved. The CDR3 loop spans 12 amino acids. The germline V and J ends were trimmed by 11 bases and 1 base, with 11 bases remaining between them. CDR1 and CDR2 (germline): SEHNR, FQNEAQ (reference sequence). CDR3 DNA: TGTGCCGCCGGCCGGAGGAACACTGAAGCTTTCTTT. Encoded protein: CAAGRRNTEAFF.

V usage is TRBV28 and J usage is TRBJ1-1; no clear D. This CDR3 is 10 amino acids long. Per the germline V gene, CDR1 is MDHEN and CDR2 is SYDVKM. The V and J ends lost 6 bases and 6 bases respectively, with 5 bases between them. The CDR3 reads CASRRSEAFF. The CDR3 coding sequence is TGTGCCAGCAGGCGGTCTGAAGCTTTCTTT.

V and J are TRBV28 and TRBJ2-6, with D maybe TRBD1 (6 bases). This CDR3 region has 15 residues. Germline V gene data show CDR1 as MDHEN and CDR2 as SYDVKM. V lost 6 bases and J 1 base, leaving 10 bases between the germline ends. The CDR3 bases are TGTGCCAGCAGAATAGGGGGTTCTGGGGCCAACGTCCTGACTTTC. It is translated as CASRIGGSGANVLTF. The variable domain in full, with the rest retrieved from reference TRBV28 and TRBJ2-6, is DVKVTQSSRYLVKRTGEKVFLECVQDMDHENMFWYRQDPGLGLRLIYFSYDVKMKEKGDIPEGYSVSREKKERFSLILESASTNQTSMYLCASRIGGSGANVLTFGAGSRLTVL.

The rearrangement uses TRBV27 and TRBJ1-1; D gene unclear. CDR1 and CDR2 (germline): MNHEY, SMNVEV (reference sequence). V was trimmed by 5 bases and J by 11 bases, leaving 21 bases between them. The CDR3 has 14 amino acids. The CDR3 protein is CASSPLASPRKAFF. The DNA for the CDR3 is TGTGCCAGCAGTCCCCTCGCGAGTCCTCGCAAGGCTTTCTTT.

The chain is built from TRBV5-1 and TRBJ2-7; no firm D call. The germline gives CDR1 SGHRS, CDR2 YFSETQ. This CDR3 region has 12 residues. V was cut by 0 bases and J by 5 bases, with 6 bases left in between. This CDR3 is CASSLAEDEQYF. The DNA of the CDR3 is TGCGCCAGCAGCTTGGCAGAGGACGAGCAGTACTTC. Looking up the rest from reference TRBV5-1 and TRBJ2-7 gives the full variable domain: KAGVTQTPRYLIKTRGQQVTLSCSPISGHRSVSWYQQTPGQGLQFLFEYFSETQRNKGNFPGRFSGRQFSNSRSEMNVSTLELGDSALYLCASSLAEDEQYFGPGTRLTVT.

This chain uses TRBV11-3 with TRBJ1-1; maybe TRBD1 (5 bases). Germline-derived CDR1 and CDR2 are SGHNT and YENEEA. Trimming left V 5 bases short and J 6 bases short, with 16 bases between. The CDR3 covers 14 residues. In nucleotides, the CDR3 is TGTGCCAGCAGCGTGTTCTTGGCGGGGGCTGAAGCTTTCTTT. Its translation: CASSVFLAGAEAFF. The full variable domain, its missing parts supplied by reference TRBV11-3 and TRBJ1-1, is EAGVVQSPRYKIIEKKQPVAFWCNPISGHNTLYWYLQNLGQGPELLIRYENEEAVDDSQLPKDRFSAERLKGVDSTLKIQPAELGDSAVYLCASSVFLAGAEAFFGQGTRLTVV.

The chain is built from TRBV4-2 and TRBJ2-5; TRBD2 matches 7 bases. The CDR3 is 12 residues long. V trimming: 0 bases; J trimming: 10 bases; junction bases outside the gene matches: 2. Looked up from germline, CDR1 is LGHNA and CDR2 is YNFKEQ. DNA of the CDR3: TGTGCCAGCAGCCAAGAAACGGGGGGCCAGTACTTC. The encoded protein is CASSQETGGQYF.

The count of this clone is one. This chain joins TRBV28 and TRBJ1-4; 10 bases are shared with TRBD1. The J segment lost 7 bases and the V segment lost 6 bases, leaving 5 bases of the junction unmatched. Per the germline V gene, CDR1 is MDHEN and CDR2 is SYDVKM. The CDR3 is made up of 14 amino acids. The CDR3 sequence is CASRGDRGVEKLFF. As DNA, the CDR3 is TGTGCCAGCAGGGGGGACAGGGGAGTTGAAAAACTGTTTTTT.

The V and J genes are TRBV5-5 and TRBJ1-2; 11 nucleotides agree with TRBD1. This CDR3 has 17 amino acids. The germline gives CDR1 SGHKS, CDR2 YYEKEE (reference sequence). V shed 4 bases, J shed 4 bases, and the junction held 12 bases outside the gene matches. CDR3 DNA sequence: TGTGCCAGCAGCGCGGAGGGGACAGGGGGATTCAGCTATGGCTACACCTTC. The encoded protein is CASSAEGTGGFSYGYTF.

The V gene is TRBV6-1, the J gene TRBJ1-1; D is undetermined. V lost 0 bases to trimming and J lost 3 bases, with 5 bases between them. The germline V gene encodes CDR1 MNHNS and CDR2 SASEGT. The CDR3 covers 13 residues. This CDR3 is CASSEAGYTEAFF. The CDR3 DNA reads TGTGCCAGCAGTGAAGCTGGGTACACTGAAGCTTTCTTT.

CDR3: CASRSLQGNTGELFF. The DNA of the CDR3 is TGTGCCAGCAGGTCCCTACAGGGGAACACCGGGGAGCTGTTTTTT. The rearrangement joins TRBV6-6 to TRBJ2-2; tentatively, D is TRBD1 (6 bases). V lost 6 bases and J lost 1, with 12 bases in between. Germline V CDR1 and CDR2: MNHNY, SVGAGI (reference sequence). The CDR3 contains 15 residues.

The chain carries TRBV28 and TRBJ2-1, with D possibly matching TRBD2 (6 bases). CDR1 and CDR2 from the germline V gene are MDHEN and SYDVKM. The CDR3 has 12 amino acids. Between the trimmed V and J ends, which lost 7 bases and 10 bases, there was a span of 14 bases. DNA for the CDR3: TGTGCCAGCACCGTCCGACGGGGGGAGCAGTTCTTC. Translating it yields CASTVRRGEQFF.

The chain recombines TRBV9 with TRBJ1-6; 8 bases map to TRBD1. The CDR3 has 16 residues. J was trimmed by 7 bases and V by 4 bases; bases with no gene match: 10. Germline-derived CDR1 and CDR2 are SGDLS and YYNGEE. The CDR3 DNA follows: TGTGCCAGCAGCTTCTCGGCAGGGGGCGCAAATTCACCCCTCCACTTT. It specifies CASSFSAGGANSPLHF.